The next 14 T cell receptor beta chains were all read from a single sample in a study of T cells in Graves' hyperthyroidism and ophthalmopathy. The source material, RNA transcripts, was used to amplify TCR beta CDR3 regions. Using the HTBI primer set, a first-round RT-PCR was run on the TCR CDR3. One entry per CDR3 protein results from TCRdb running MiXCR on the multiplex PCR reads. The sample has under 750,000 distinct CDR3 sequences, roughly a sixth seen once; the top ten hold over 15%. What was sequenced was blood. Receptors originate from a woman between 45 and 60 years old with Graves' hyperthyroidism that later progressed to Graves' ophthalmopathy.

With regard to this clonotype: Since no conserved phenylalanine or tryptophan closes the CDR3, a read error is the likely cause. CDR3 nucleotides: TGCAGTGCTAGAGATCCTCAGAACTATGGCTACACCTCC. Protein: CSARDPQNYGYTS. The rearrangement links TRBV20-1 to TRBJ1-2; D not certain. Germline CDR1 reads DFQATT; CDR2 reads SNEGSKA (reference sequence). The V end lost 0 bases, the J end lost 2 bases, and 7 bases lay between the germline ends. The CDR3 spans 13 residues.

There are a few counts of this clonotype. The chain couples TRBV15 to TRBJ2-3; D is unresolved. The germline CDR1 and CDR2 sequences are LNHNV and YYDKDF (reference sequence). The CDR3 has 15 residues. The V gene lost 0 bases and the J gene lost 2 bases, with 9 bases spanning the gap. The CDR3 sequence is CATSRDKADTDTQYF. The CDR3 region has the DNA TGTGCCACCAGCAGAGATAAGGCGGACACAGATACGCAGTATTTT.

The rearrangement uses TRBV29-1 and TRBJ2-7, with 9 bases identical to TRBD1. Germline V gene data show CDR1 as SQVTM and CDR2 as ANQGSEA. This CDR3 has 14 residues. The J segment lost 2 bases and the V segment lost 2 bases, leaving 4 bases of the junction unmatched. CDR3 DNA sequence: TGCAGCGTTGAATCCGGGGACAGGGCCTACGAGCAGTACTTC. This translates into CSVESGDRAYEQYF.

This clonotype was detected many times. This chain joins TRBV6-5 and TRBJ2-5; 9 bases fit TRBD2. This CDR3 contains 14 residues. The junction had 1 base not matched to a gene; V was cut back by 1 base and J by 4 bases. Per the germline V gene, CDR1 is MNHEY and CDR2 is SVGAGI. The CDR3 spells CASSYLREGETQYF. The CDR3 coding sequence is TGTGCCAGCAGTTACTTGCGGGAGGGAGAGACCCAGTACTTC.

V and J are TRBV15 and TRBJ2-2; no definite D call. The germline gives CDR1 LNHNV, CDR2 YYDKDF (reference sequence). The CDR3 is 14 amino acids. The V end was cut by 5 bases, the J end by 1 base, with 8 bases between. The CDR3 DNA reads as TGTGCCACCAGCCCAACAGAGAACACCGGGGAGCTGTTTTTT. This sequence encodes CATSPTENTGELFF. The full variable domain, in which reference TRBV15 and TRBJ2-2 provide the parts outside the CDR3, is DAMVIQNPRYQVTQFGKPVTLSCSQTLNHNVMYWYQQKSSQAPKLLFHYYDKDFNNEADTPDNFQSRRPNTSFCFLDIRSPGLGDTAMYLCATSPTENTGELFFGEGSRLTVL.

The J gene is TRBJ1-6, the V gene TRBV7-2, with 7 bases that match TRBD1. The germline gives CDR1 SGHTA, CDR2 FQGNSA. V was pared by 0 bases and J by 7 bases, with 12 bases of the junction left unmatched. The CDR3 loop spans 18 amino acids. Here the CDR3 DNA reads TGTGCCAGCAGCTTAGCGCAGGCAGGGACAGAGCGCAATTCACCCCTCCACTTT. It yields the protein CASSLAQAGTERNSPLHF.

The chain combines TRBV9 with TRBJ1-6, with unresolved D. CDR1 is SGDLS and CDR2 is YYNGEE in the germline V gene. V dropped 0 bases and J dropped 7 bases, with 5 bases sitting between them. The length of the CDR3 is 13 residues. The CDR3 nucleotides read TGTGCCAGCAGCGTAGGTCGGAATTCACCCCTCCACTTT. This codes for CASSVGRNSPLHF.

The chain is built from TRBV6-1 and TRBJ1-5, with D possibly being TRBD1 (6 bases). The CDR3 is 15 amino acids. With 4 bases removed from V and 1 base from J, the gap between germline ends came to 11 bases. Germline-derived CDR1 and CDR2 are MNHNS and SASEGT. The CDR3 reads CASSVVTGSNQPQHF. The DNA of the CDR3 is TGTGCCAGCAGTGTGGTGACAGGCAGCAATCAGCCCCAGCATTTT.

The V call is TRBV14, the J call TRBJ1-2, with D unclear. The CDR3 runs to 15 residues. In germline, CDR1 is SGHDN, CDR2 FVKESK. Trimming stripped 4 bases from V and 0 bases from J, with 12 bases between. The CDR3 region is CASSLPGSSNYGYTF. In DNA, the CDR3 is TGTGCCAGCAGCCTCCCCGGGTCGTCTAACTATGGCTACACCTTC.

This clonotype appeared a few times. This chain joins TRBV27 and TRBJ1-2, with D possibly TRBD1 on 5 matching bases. CDR1 and CDR2 (germline): MNHEY, SMNVEV (reference sequence). Trimming removed 6 bases at V and 8 bases at J, with 16 bases between. CDR3 length: 13 residues. CDR3 bases: TGTGCCAGCAGCCCGGACGGCCCAGGGGGCTACACCTTC. This gives the protein CASSPDGPGGYTF.

In this sample, this clonotype turned up many times. This chain connects TRBV3-1 to TRBJ2-3, with D unresolved. Per germline, CDR1 LGHDT and CDR2 YNNKEL (reference sequence). The CDR3 length is 15 residues. Deletions cut 4 bases from V and 1 base from J, with 12 bases between. Here the CDR3 DNA reads TGTGCCAGCAGCCTACGACGCCAGGGCACAGATACGCAGTATTTT. It encodes CASSLRRQGTDTQYF.

This clonotype was observed a few times. The chain employs TRBV5-1 and TRBJ1-3; D is ambiguous. The CDR3 covers 16 residues. V shed 0 bases and J shed 0 bases, with 10 bases lying between them. Per the germline V gene, CDR1 is SGHRS and CDR2 is YFSETQ. Here the CDR3 DNA reads TGCGCCAGCAGCTTGGACCAGTCTAACTCTGGAAACACCATATATTTT. It encodes CASSLDQSNSGNTIYF.

For this clonotype: This may be a read error: a much more frequent sequence differs by one nucleotide. The J gene is TRBJ2-7, the V gene TRBV6-1; 7 nucleotides line up with TRBD1. Germline CDR1 reads MNHNS; CDR2 reads SASEGT. This CDR3 is built from 15 residues. The DNA of the CDR3 is TGTGCCGGCAGTCAGCCCGGGACAGAGGGCTACGAGCAGTACTTC. Protein product: CAGSQPGTEGYEQYF.

This clonotype was found many times. The chain employs TRBV12-3 or TRBV12-4 and TRBJ2-5; D may be TRBD1 (5 bases). The CDR3 has 14 amino acids. The ends were cut back, 3 bases at V and 7 bases at J, with 15 bases in the middle. For the CDR3, the DNA is TGTGCCAGCAGTTTGGGGCAGGGATGGGTGACCCAGTACTTC. It is translated as CASSLGQGWVTQYF.